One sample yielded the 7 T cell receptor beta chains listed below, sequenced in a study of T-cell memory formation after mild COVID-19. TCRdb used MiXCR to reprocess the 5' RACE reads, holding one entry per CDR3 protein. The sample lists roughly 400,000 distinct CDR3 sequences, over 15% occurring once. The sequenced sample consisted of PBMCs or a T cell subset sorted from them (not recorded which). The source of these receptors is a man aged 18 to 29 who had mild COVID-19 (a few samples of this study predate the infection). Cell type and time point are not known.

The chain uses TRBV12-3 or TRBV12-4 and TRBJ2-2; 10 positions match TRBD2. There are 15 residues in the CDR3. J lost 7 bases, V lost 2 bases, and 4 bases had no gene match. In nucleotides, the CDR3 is TGTGCCAGCAGTTTACAGCGGGGGGGAGGCGGGGAGCTGTTTTTT. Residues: CASSLQRGGGGELFF.

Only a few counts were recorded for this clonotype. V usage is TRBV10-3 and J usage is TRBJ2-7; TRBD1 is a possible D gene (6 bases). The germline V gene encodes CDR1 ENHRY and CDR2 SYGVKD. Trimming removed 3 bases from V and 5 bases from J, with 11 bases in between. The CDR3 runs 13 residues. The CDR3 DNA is TGTGCCATCAGTGACAACAGGGATAACGAGCAGTACGTC. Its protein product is CAISDNRDNEQYV.

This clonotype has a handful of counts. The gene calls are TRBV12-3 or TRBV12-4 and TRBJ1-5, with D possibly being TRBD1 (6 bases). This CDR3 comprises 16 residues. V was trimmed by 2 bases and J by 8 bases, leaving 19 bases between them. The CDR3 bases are TGTGCCAGCAGTTTAAGTGGACAGCCCCCGTCGGAGCCCCAGCATTTT. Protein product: CASSLSGQPPSEPQHF.

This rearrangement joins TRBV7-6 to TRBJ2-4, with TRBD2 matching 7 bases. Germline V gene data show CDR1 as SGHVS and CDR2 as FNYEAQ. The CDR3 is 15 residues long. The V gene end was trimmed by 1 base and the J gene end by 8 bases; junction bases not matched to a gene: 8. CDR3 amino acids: CASSLEGTTLDIQYF. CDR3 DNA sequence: TGTGCCAGCAGCTTAGAGGGGACTACCTTAGACATTCAGTACTTC.

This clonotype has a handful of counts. The CDR3 DNA sequence: TGTGCCAGCAGTCCGGGGACTAGCGGGGCAGAGACCCAGTACTTC. Its protein product is CASSPGTSGAETQYF. V usage is TRBV27 and J usage is TRBJ2-5, with 13 bases aligning to TRBD2. J was trimmed by 4 bases and V by 5 bases; bases with no gene match: 4. Germline CDR1 MNHEY, CDR2 SMNVEV (reference sequence). The CDR3 is 15 amino acids.

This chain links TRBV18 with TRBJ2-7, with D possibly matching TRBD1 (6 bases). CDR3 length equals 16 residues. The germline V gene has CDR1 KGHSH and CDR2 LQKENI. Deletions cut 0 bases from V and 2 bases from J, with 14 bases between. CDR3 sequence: CASSPPGTTRAYEQYF. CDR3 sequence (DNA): TGTGCCAGCTCACCACCTGGGACAACGCGTGCCTACGAGCAGTACTTC.

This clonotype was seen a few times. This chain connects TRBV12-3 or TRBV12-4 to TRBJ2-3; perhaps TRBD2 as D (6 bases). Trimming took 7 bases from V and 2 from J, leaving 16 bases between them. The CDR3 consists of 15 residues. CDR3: CASTPTPGVTDTQYF. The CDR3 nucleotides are TGTGCCAGCACCCCCACCCCGGGAGTCACAGATACGCAGTATTTT.